The 22 T cell receptor beta chains listed next were all sequenced from one sample in a study of shared clonotypes between healthy human individuals. CD45RO negativity and positive selection for CCR7 defined naive CD8 cells, a population that excluded terminally differentiated effector memory CD45RA+ cells. Repertoires were generated with immunoSEQ multiplex PCR, while TCRdb's copy carries only in-frame clones and drops some. Seen here are roughly 2.1 million clones, approximately 94% observed once, and the top ten hold around 1.7%. The sequenced material came from naive CD8+ T cells from PBMCs. The source is a man younger than 35 in good health. Some clones in this sample may be carry-over from other donors' samples.

This chain connects TRBV2 to TRBJ2-7; TRBD2 is a possible D gene (6 bases). The CDR3 has 15 residues. Trimming removed 2 bases at V and 0 bases at J, with 11 bases between. Germline CDR1 reads SNHLY; CDR2 reads FYNNEI. CDR3 in DNA: TGTGCCAGCAGTGAATGGACCGGGGGCTCCTACGAGCAGTACTTC. It codes for CASSEWTGGSYEQYF.

The gene calls are TRBV7-2 and TRBJ2-1; 9 bases map to TRBD2. The CDR3 contains 17 residues. V lost 0 bases to trimming and J lost 2 bases; unmatched junction nucleotides: 5. In germline, CDR1 is SGHTA, CDR2 FQGNSA. This CDR3 reads CASSLAATSGPYNEQFF. In nucleotides, the CDR3 is TGTGCCAGCAGCTTAGCGGCGACTAGCGGACCCTACAATGAGCAGTTCTTC.

The J gene is TRBJ2-5, the V gene TRBV10-3; the D gene is possibly TRBD2 (6 bases). The V gene's germline CDR1 is ENHRY and CDR2 SYGVKD. The CDR3 totals 15 residues. Between the trimmed V and J ends, which lost 5 bases and 3 bases, there was a span of 16 bases. CDR3 nucleotide sequence: TGTGCCATCAGTCCCTGGGGTAGCGGCGAAGAGACCCAGTACTTC. Its translation: CAISPWGSGEETQYF.

J is TRBJ2-1 and V is TRBV6-5, with D possibly TRBD2 on 6 matching bases. Per germline, CDR1 MNHEY and CDR2 SVGAGI. Trimming stripped 6 bases from V and 7 bases from J, with 13 bases between. There are 13 residues in the CDR3. Here the CDR3 reads CASSTGEENEQFF. CDR3 nucleotides: TGTGCCAGCAGCACCGGGGAGGAGAATGAGCAGTTCTTC.

V usage is TRBV10-1 and J usage is TRBJ2-7; a possible D gene is TRBD2 (6 bases). V dropped 4 bases and J dropped 6 bases, with 28 bases sitting between them. The germline CDR1 and CDR2 sequences are WNHNN and SYGVQD (reference sequence). The CDR3 totals 18 residues. CDR3 amino acids: CASSATQPPRNSGCEQYF. CDR3 nucleotides: TGCGCCAGCAGTGCGACCCAACCCCCCCGGAATAGCGGATGCGAGCAGTACTTC.

The chain links TRBV19 to TRBJ2-7, with D uncertain. The CDR3 sequence is 12 residues long. CDR1 is LNHDA and CDR2 is SQIVND in the germline V gene (reference sequence). Trimming cost V 5 bases and J 6 bases, with 11 bases left between them. The CDR3 nucleotides read TGTGCCAGTAGTGGAGAGAGGTTCGAGCAGTACTTC. This translates into CASSGERFEQYF.

The gene calls are TRBV9 and TRBJ1-4; D not resolved. This CDR3 has 16 residues. Germline CDR1 reads SGDLS; CDR2 reads YYNGEE. V lost 3 bases to trimming and J lost 0 bases, with 12 bases between them. The CDR3 loop is CASSADSGATNEKLFF. The CDR3 nucleotides read TGTGCCAGCAGCGCCGATAGTGGGGCAACTAATGAAAAACTGTTTTTT.

The rearrangement joins TRBV2 to TRBJ1-1; D uncertain. The CDR3 length is 12 residues. V lost 3 bases, J lost 4 bases, and 6 bases lay in between. Germline V gene lookup returns CDR1 SNHLY and CDR2 FYNNEI. This chain's CDR3 is CASSDGTTEAFF. CDR3 nucleotide sequence: TGTGCCAGCAGTGATGGAACCACTGAAGCTTTCTTT.

Points on this clone: Other DNA sequences of this sample code for an identical CDR3. The chain uses TRBV6-5 and TRBJ2-1; maybe TRBD2 (6 bases). Trimming stripped 0 bases from V and 0 bases from J, with 9 bases between. This CDR3 is 16 amino acids long. Germline CDR1 reads MNHEY; CDR2 reads SVGAGI. The CDR3 bases are TGTGCCAGCAGTTACTCGTTAGCGGCCTCCTACAATGAGCAGTTCTTC. Encoded protein: CASSYSLAASYNEQFF.

The chain couples TRBV7-9 to TRBJ1-1; D is unresolved. CDR1 SEHNR and CDR2 FQNEAQ come from the germline V gene (reference sequence). The V end was cut by 2 bases, the J end by 7 bases, with 17 bases between. The CDR3 consists of 15 residues. Here the CDR3 DNA reads TGTGCCAGCAGCTTAATTGGCTCGGCCCCGGGTGAAGCTTTCTTT. Protein product: CASSLIGSAPGEAFF.

Written as DNA, the CDR3 is TGTGCCAGCAGGGCGGGGGACTCCTACACTGAAGCTTTCTTT. This codes for CASRAGDSYTEAFF. The chain has TRBV11-2 and TRBJ1-1, with a tentative D call TRBD1 (5 bases). The germline V gene has CDR1 SGHAT and CDR2 FQNNGV. The CDR3 is 14 residues long. Between the trimmed V and J ends, which lost 6 bases and 3 bases, there was a span of 14 bases.

The chain couples TRBV28 to TRBJ1-2, with D tentatively TRBD1 (6 bases). This CDR3 is 13 amino acids long. Germline values: CDR1 MDHEN, CDR2 SYDVKM. V was trimmed by 5 bases and J by 7 bases, leaving 14 bases between them. Here the CDR3 reads CASSPGDRAGYTF. The CDR3 DNA follows: TGTGCCAGCAGTCCAGGGGATAGGGCTGGCTACACCTTC.

This sequence joins TRBV11-2 and TRBJ1-1; 9 positions agree with TRBD1. J was trimmed by 7 bases and V by 2 bases; bases with no gene match: 11. The CDR3 is 16 residues long. Per germline, CDR1 SGHAT and CDR2 FQNNGV. The chain's CDR3 is CASSLYAPQGADEAFF. The CDR3 DNA is TGTGCCAGCAGCTTATATGCCCCACAGGGGGCTGATGAAGCTTTCTTT.

This clone appeared once. The chain joins TRBV7-9 to TRBJ1-4, with D possibly matching TRBD1 (5 bases). The CDR3 consists of 18 residues. V gave up 4 bases and J gave up 4 bases, with 22 bases separating them. Germline values: CDR1 SEHNR, CDR2 FQNEAQ (reference sequence). The CDR3 nucleotides are TGTGCCAGCAGCTCCCTGGGACGGATTTCCGACTTTAATGAAAAACTGTTTTTT. It codes for CASSSLGRISDFNEKLFF.

J is TRBJ1-1 and V is TRBV6-5; 8 bases match TRBD1. J lost 0 bases, V lost 6 bases, and 6 bases had no gene match. This CDR3 region has 15 residues. The germline gives CDR1 MNHEY, CDR2 SVGAGI. The CDR3 sequence is CASSPRQGLNTEAFF. CDR3 DNA sequence: TGTGCCAGCAGCCCTCGACAGGGGTTGAACACTGAAGCTTTCTTT.

This chain connects TRBV7-3 to TRBJ2-7; D might be TRBD2 (7 bases). The V and J ends lost 4 bases and 2 bases respectively, with 12 bases between them. The CDR3 is 14 amino acids. Germline CDR1 and CDR2: SGHTA and FQGTGA. In DNA, the CDR3 is TGTGCCAGCAGCTGGGGGGGCTCTACCTACGAGCAGTACTTC. Amino acids: CASSWGGSTYEQYF.

This clone was recorded only once. The gene calls are TRBV28 and TRBJ2-2; D is unclear. The germline V gene encodes CDR1 MDHEN and CDR2 SYDVKM. Trimming removed 1 base at V and 6 bases at J, with 6 bases between. The CDR3 has 13 amino acids. The CDR3 reads CASSLLGPGELFF. The DNA of the CDR3 is TGTGCCAGCAGTTTATTAGGGCCCGGGGAGCTGTTTTTT. The variable domain in full, completed from reference TRBV28 and TRBJ2-2, reads DVKVTQSSRYLVKRTGEKVFLECVQDMDHENMFWYRQDPGLGLRLIYFSYDVKMKEKGDIPEGYSVSREKKERFSLILESASTNQTSMYLCASSLLGPGELFFGEGSRLTVL.

CDR3 residues: CASSLSRLSSYEQYF. The DNA for the CDR3 is TGCGCCAGCAGCCTCTCCCGCCTGAGCTCCTACGAGCAGTACTTC. The V gene is TRBV4-3, the J gene TRBJ2-5, with no clear D. The DNA matches TRBJ2-7 better at its end, which makes the J call doubtful. The CDR3 totals 15 residues. Per germline, CDR1 LGHNA and CDR2 YSLEER.

The V call is TRBV19, the J call TRBJ2-5; D ambiguous. The CDR3 is 14 residues long. V dropped 3 bases and J dropped 5 bases, with 13 bases sitting between them. Germline-derived CDR1 and CDR2 are LNHDA and SQIVND (reference sequence). The CDR3 protein is CASSMGLSWETQYF. The CDR3 DNA reads as TGTGCCAGTAGTATGGGCCTCTCCTGGGAGACCCAGTACTTC.

This chain connects TRBV10-3 to TRBJ1-2, with D maybe TRBD1 (5 bases). Germline V lookup: CDR1 ENHRY, CDR2 SYGVKD. This CDR3 is 19 amino acids long. V was clipped by 0 bases and J by 6 bases, with 26 bases between them. The CDR3 is CAISESFSQGHSHVDGYTF. The CDR3 DNA reads TGTGCCATCAGTGAGTCGTTTAGCCAGGGTCACAGTCACGTCGATGGCTACACCTTC.

The V gene is TRBV27, the J gene TRBJ1-1; TRBD1 agrees at 8 bases. This CDR3 has 15 amino acids. Germline V gene sequence: CDR1 MNHEY, CDR2 SMNVEV (reference sequence). V was clipped by 2 bases and J by 0 bases; unmatched bases: 2. The CDR3 DNA reads TGTGCCAGCAGTTTAAGGGACAGGCTGAACACTGAAGCTTTCTTT. Translating gives CASSLRDRLNTEAFF.

A word on this clone: Other DNA sequences in this sample translate to the same CDR3. The V gene is TRBV9, the J gene TRBJ2-3; D uncertain. Germline CDR1 reads SGDLS; CDR2 reads YYNGEE. This CDR3 comprises 12 residues. The V end lost 3 bases, the J end lost 4 bases, and 6 bases lay between the germline ends. The DNA of the CDR3 is TGTGCCAGCAGCGAGCCTCCAGATACGCAGTATTTT. This gives the protein CASSEPPDTQYF.